What follows are 10 T cell receptor beta chains derived from one specimen sequenced in a study of blood T cell repertoires in COVID-19. Using immunoSEQ multiplex PCR, the repertoire was profiled, and TCRdb retains in-frame clones only, with some absent. The table includes over 70,000 clones, 82% detected once. The sample consisted of peripheral blood. These receptors were collected from a woman aged 60-75 years with acute or convalescent COVID-19.

The chain has TRBV7-3 and TRBJ1-2, with 9 bases aligning to TRBD1. Trimming cost V 4 bases and J 6 bases; bases outside gene matches: 3. The CDR3 sequence is 13 residues long. CDR1 is SGHTA and CDR2 is FQGTGA in the germline V gene. The CDR3 region is CASSSRQGDGYTF. CDR3 DNA: TGTGCCAGCAGCTCCCGACAGGGGGATGGCTACACCTTC.

The J gene is TRBJ1-1, the V gene TRBV6-5; D possibly corresponds to TRBD1 (6 bases). V lost 6 bases, J lost 3 bases, and 11 bases lay in between. Germline V CDR1 and CDR2: MNHEY, SVGAGI. This CDR3 comprises 13 residues. CDR3 DNA: TGTGCCAGCAGACCACAGGGCTACACTGAAGCTTTCTTT. It translates to CASRPQGYTEAFF.

V and J are TRBV18 and TRBJ1-1; 10 nucleotides match TRBD1. Germline V gene lookup returns CDR1 KGHSH and CDR2 LQKENI. This CDR3 is 14 amino acids long. V shed 4 bases, J shed 3 bases, and the junction held 2 bases outside the gene matches. The CDR3 sequence: CASSRQGADTEAFF. CDR3 DNA sequence: TGTGCCAGCTCACGACAGGGGGCGGACACTGAAGCTTTCTTT.

The V gene is TRBV9, the J gene TRBJ1-3, with D possibly matching TRBD1 (5 bases). Trimming stripped 0 bases from V and 0 bases from J, with 13 bases between. The length of the CDR3 is 17 residues. Germline V gene sequence: CDR1 SGDLS, CDR2 YYNGEE. As DNA, the CDR3 is TGTGCCAGCAGCGTAGGATTACGGGGGAGCTCTGGAAACACCATATATTTT. Encoded protein: CASSVGLRGSSGNTIYF.

This chain joins TRBV5-1 and TRBJ2-3; 9 nucleotides match TRBD2. The CDR3 runs to 18 residues. Trimming cost V 0 bases and J 2 bases; bases outside gene matches: 10. CDR1 and CDR2 (germline): SGHRS, YFSETQ. The CDR3 DNA reads as TGCGCCAGCAGCTTGGCCGCGGGGACTAGCAGACACACAGATACGCAGTATTTT. Translation gives CASSLAAGTSRHTDTQYF.

The table lists this clone with a few counts. The J gene is TRBJ2-7, the V gene TRBV28; a weak D match, TRBD2 (5 bases). CDR3 length: 15 amino acids. The germline V gene encodes CDR1 MDHEN and CDR2 SYDVKM. Trimming removed 5 bases at V and 3 bases at J, with 17 bases between. The CDR3 loop is CASSGSDPTGYEQYF. The DNA of the CDR3 is TGTGCCAGCAGTGGTAGCGACCCTACGGGCTACGAGCAGTACTTC.

The V call is TRBV5-1, the J call TRBJ2-5, with 8 bases identical to TRBD2. V shed 0 bases and J 2 bases; nucleotides not matched to a gene: 6. Germline CDR1 reads SGHRS; CDR2 reads YFSETQ. The CDR3 covers 16 residues. CDR3 in DNA: TGCGCCAGCAGCTTGGGCAGCGGGAGTGGGCAAGAGACCCAGTACTTC. The encoded protein is CASSLGSGSGQETQYF. Full variable domain (rest looked up from reference TRBV5-1 and TRBJ2-5): KAGVTQTPRYLIKTRGQQVTLSCSPISGHRSVSWYQQTPGQGLQFLFEYFSETQRNKGNFPGRFSGRQFSNSRSEMNVSTLELGDSALYLCASSLGSGSGQETQYFGPGTRLLVL.

This clone has a single count. The chain uses TRBV18 and TRBJ2-7; no reliable D call. Trimming removed 5 bases from V and 2 bases from J, with 10 bases in between. The CDR3 extends over 13 amino acids. Germline CDR1 reads KGHSH; CDR2 reads LQKENI. CDR3 in amino acids: CASSSGSPYEQYF. CDR3 in DNA: TGTGCCAGCTCATCCGGGTCGCCCTACGAGCAGTACTTC.

The CDR3 bases are TGTGCCAGTAAATCAGTCTATGGCTACACCTTC. This translates into CASKSVYGYTF. V is TRBV19 and J is TRBJ1-2, with D unclear. The CDR3 consists of 11 residues. Per the germline V gene, CDR1 is LNHDA and CDR2 is SQIVND (reference sequence). V was cut by 7 bases and J by 4 bases, with 7 bases left in between.

The chain combines TRBV18 with TRBJ1-1; D unresolved. Germline loops: CDR1 KGHSH, CDR2 LQKENI. The CDR3 is 13 residues long. The V and J ends lost 6 bases and 2 bases respectively, with 10 bases between them. As DNA, the CDR3 is TGTGCCAGCTCGAGGACTGAAAACACTGAAGCTTTCTTT. This codes for CASSRTENTEAFF.